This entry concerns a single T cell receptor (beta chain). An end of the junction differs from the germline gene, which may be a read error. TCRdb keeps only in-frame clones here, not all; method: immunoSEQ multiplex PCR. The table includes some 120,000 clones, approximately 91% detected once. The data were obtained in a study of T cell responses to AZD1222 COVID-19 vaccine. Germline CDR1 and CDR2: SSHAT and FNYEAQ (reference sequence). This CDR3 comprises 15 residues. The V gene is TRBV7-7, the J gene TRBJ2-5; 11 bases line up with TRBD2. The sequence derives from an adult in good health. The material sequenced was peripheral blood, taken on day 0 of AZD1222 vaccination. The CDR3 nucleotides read TGTGCTAGCAGCACTAGCGGGAGATTCGGAGAGACCCAGTACTTC. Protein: CASSTSGRFGETQYF.